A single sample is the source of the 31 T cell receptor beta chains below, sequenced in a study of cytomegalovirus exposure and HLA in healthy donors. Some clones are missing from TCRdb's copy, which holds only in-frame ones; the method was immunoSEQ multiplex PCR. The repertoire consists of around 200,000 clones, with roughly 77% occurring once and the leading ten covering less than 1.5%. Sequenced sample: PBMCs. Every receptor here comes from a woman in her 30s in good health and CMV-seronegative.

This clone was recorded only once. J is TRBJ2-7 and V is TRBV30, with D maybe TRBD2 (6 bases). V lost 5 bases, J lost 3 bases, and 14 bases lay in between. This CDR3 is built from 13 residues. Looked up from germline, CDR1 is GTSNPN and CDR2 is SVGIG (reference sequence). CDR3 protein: CAWERVRGYEQYF. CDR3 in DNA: TGTGCCTGGGAGCGGGTGAGGGGCTACGAGCAGTACTTC.

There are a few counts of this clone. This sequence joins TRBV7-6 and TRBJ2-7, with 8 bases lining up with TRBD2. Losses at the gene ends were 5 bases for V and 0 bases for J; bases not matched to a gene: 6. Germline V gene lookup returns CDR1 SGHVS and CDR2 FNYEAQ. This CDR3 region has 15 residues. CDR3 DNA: TGTGCCAGCAGCCCACCGGGGGGGCGCTCCTACGAGCAGTACTTC. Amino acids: CASSPPGGRSYEQYF.

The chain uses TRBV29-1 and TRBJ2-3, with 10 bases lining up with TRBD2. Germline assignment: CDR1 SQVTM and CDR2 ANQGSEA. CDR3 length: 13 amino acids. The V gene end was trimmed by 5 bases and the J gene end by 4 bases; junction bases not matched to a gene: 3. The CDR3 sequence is CSVPAGGPDTQYF. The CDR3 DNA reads TGCAGCGTTCCAGCGGGAGGGCCAGATACGCAGTATTTT.

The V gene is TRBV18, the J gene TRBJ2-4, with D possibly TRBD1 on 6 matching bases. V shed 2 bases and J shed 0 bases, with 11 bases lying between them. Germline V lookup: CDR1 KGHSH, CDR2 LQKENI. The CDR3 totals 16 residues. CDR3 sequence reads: CASSPIQGIAKNIQYF. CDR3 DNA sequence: TGTGCCAGCTCACCAATTCAGGGGATAGCCAAAAACATTCAGTACTTC.

The CDR3 region has the DNA TGTGCCAGCAGCTTAGTTTCAGGGACACCGTATGGCTACACCTTC. Its protein product is CASSLVSGTPYGYTF. The J gene is TRBJ1-2, the V gene TRBV7-2; D possibly corresponds to TRBD1 (6 bases). The ends were cut back, 1 base at V and 5 bases at J, with 14 bases in the middle. The CDR3 is 15 amino acids. CDR1 and CDR2 from the germline V gene are SGHTA and FQGNSA.

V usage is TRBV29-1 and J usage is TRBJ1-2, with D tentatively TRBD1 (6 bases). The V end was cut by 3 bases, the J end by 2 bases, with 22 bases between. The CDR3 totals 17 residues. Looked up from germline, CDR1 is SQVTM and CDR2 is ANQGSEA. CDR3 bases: TGCAGCGTTGACACCCTTCACGACAGGCTGGAGAACTATGGCTACACCTTC. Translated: CSVDTLHDRLENYGYTF.

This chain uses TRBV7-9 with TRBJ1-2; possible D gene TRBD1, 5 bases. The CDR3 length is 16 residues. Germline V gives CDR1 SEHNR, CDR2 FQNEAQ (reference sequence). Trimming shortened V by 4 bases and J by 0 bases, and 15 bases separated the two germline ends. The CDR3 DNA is TGTGCCAGCAGCTCCGCTTTGCGGGGGGCTAACTATGGCTACACCTTC. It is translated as CASSSALRGANYGYTF.

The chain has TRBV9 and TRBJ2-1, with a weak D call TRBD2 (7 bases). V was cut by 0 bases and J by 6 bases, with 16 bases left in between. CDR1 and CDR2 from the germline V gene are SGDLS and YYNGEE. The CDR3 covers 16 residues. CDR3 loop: CASSVVGGGGANEQFF. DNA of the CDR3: TGTGCCAGCAGCGTAGTCGGAGGAGGGGGGGCCAATGAGCAGTTCTTC.

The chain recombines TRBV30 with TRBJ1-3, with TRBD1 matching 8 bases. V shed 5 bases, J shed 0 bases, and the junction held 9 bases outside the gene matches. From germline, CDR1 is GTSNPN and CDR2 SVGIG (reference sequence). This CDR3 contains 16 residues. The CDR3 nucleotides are TGTGCCTGGGCTTTACAGGGGGAACACTCTGGAAACACCATATATTTT. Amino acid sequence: CAWALQGEHSGNTIYF. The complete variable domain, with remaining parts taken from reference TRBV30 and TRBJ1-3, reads SQTIHQWPATLVQPVGSPLSLECTVEGTSNPNLYWYRQAAGRGLQLLFYSVGIGQISSEVPQNLSASRPQDRQFILSSKKLLLSDSGFYLCAWALQGEHSGNTIYFGEGSWLTVV.

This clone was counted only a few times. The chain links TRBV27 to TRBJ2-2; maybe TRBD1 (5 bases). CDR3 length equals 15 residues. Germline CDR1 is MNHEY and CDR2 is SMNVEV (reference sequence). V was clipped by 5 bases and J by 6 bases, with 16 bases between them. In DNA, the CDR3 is TGTGCCAGCAGTAACAATCCAGGGCTTGCCGGGGAGCTGTTTTTT. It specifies CASSNNPGLAGELFF.

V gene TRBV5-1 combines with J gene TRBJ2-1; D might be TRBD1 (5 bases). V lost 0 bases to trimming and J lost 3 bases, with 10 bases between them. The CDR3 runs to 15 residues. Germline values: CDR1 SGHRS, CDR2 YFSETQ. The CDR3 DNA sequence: TGCGCCAGCAGCTTGGCCGTCCAGGGCTACAATGAGCAGTTCTTC. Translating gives CASSLAVQGYNEQFF.

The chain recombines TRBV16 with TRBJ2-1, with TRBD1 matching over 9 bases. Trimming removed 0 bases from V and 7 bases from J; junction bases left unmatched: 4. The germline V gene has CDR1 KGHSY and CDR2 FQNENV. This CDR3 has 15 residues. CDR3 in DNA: TGTGCCAGCAGCCAATCACTACAGGGGGCAAATGAGCAGTTCTTC. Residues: CASSQSLQGANEQFF.

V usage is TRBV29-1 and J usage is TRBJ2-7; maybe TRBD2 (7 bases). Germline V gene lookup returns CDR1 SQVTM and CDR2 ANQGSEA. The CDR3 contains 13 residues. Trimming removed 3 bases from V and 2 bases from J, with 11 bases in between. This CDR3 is CSVEGGATYEQYF. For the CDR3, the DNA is TGCAGCGTTGAGGGGGGGGCGACCTACGAGCAGTACTTC.

The CDR3 sequence: CASSHPGRGNYGYTF. CDR3 bases: TGCGCCAGCAGTCACCCCGGACGGGGGAACTATGGCTACACCTTC. This chain joins TRBV23-1 and TRBJ1-2, with D possibly TRBD1 on 5 matching bases. TRBV23-1 is assigned to the ORF class and has an uncertain function. Deletions cut 3 bases from V and 2 bases from J, with 13 bases between. This CDR3 has 15 amino acids.

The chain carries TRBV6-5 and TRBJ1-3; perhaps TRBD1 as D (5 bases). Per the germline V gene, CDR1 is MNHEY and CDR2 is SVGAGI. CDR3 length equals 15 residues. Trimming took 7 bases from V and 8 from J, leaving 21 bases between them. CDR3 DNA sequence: TGTGCCAGCACCCCGTTAGGGGCATCAAGAGACACCATATATTTT. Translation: CASTPLGASRDTIYF.

In DNA, the CDR3 is TGTGCCAGCAGCACCCTCAAGCGGGAGGGCATCTACGAGCAGTACTTC. This gives the protein CASSTLKREGIYEQYF. The chain links TRBV7-8 to TRBJ2-7; 10 bases line up with TRBD2. CDR1 is SGHVS and CDR2 is FQNEAQ in the germline V gene. The V and J ends lost 5 bases and 3 bases, in that order; junction bases with no gene match: 10. CDR3 length: 16 residues.

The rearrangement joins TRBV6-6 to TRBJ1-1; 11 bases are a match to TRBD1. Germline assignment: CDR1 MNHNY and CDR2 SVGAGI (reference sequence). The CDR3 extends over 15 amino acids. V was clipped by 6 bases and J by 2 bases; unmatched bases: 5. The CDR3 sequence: CASRPGQGENTEAFF. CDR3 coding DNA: TGTGCCAGCAGGCCGGGACAGGGGGAAAACACTGAAGCTTTCTTT.

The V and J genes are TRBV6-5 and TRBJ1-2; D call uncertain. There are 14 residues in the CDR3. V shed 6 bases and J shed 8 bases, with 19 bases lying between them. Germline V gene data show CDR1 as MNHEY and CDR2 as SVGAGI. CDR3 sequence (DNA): TGTGCCAGCAGCTACAGTGGCAGGCTGTCAGGCTACACCTTC. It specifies CASSYSGRLSGYTF.

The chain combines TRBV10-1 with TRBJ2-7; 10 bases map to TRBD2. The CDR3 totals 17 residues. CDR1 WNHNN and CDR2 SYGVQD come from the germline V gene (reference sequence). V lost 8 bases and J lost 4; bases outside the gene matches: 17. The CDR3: CASGTGPATSGLYEQYF. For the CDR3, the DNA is TGCGCCAGCGGGACCGGACCCGCGACTAGCGGGCTGTACGAGCAGTACTTC.

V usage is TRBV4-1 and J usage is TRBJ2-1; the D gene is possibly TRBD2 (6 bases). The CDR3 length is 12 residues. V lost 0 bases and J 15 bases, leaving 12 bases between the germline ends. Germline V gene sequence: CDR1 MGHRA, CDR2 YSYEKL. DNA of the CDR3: TGCGCCAGCAGCCAAGATTGGAGGGCCCCGTTCTTC. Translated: CASSQDWRAPFF.

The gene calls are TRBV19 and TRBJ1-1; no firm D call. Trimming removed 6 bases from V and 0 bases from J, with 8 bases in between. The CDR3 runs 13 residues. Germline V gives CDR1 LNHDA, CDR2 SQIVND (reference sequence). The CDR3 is CASRLLLNTEAFF. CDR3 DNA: TGTGCCAGTAGGCTACTATTGAACACTGAAGCTTTCTTT.

The CDR3 spells CASSSTGKNSPLHF. The CDR3, as DNA: TGTGCCAGCAGCTCAACAGGGAAAAATTCACCCCTCCACTTT. The chain has TRBV11-3 and TRBJ1-6; tentatively, D is TRBD1 (6 bases). The CDR3 contains 14 residues. With 4 bases removed from V and 7 bases from J, the gap between germline ends came to 11 bases. The germline gives CDR1 SGHNT, CDR2 YENEEA.

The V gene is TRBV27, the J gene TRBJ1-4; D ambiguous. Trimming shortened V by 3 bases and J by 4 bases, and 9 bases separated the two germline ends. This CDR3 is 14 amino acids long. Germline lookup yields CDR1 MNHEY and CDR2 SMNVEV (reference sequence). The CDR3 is CASSFSGINEKLFF. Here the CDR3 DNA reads TGTGCCAGCAGTTTTTCGGGTATTAATGAAAAACTGTTTTTT. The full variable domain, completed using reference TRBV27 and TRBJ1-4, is EAQVTQNPRYLITVTGKKLTVTCSQNMNHEYMSWYRQDPGLGLRQIYYSMNVEVTDKGDVPEGYKVSRKEKRNFPLILESPSPNQTSLYFCASSFSGINEKLFFGSGTQLSVL.

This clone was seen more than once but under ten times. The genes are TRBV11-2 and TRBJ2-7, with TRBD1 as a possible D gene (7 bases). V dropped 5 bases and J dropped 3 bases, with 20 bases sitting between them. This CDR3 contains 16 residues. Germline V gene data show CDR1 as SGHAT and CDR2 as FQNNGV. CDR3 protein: CASSRRGRDPYYEQYF. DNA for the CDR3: TGTGCCAGCAGCCGGAGGGGGCGGGACCCTTACTACGAGCAGTACTTC.

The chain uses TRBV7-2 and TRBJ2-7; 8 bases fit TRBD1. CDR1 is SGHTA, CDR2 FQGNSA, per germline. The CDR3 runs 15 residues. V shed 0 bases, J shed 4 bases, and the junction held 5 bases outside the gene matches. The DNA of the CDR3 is TGTGCCAGCAGCTTAGCCCCCCAGGGGGCGTACGAGCAGTACTTC. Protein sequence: CASSLAPQGAYEQYF.

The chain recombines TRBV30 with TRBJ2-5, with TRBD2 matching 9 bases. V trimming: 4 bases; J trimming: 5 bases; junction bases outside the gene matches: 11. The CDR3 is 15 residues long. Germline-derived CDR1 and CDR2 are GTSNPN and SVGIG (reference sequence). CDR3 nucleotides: TGTGCCTGGACTATAGCGGGGGTGGGGGAGGAGACCCAGTACTTC. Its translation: CAWTIAGVGEETQYF.

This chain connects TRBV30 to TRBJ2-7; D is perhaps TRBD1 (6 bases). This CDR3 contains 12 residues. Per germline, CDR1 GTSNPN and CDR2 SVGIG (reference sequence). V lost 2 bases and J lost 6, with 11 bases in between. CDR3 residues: CAWSPTGLEQYF. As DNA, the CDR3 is TGTGCCTGGAGTCCAACAGGGCTCGAGCAGTACTTC.

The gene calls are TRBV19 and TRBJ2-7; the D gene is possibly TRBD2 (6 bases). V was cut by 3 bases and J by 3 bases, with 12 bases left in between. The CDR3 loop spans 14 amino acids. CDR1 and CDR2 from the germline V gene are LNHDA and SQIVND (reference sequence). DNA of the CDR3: TGTGCCAGTAGTATGGGAGGTCCTAACTACGAGCAGTACTTC. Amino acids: CASSMGGPNYEQYF. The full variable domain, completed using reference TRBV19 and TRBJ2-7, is DGGITQSPKYLFRKEGQNVTLSCEQNLNHDAMYWYRQDPGQGLRLIYYSQIVNDFQKGDIAEGYSVSREKKESFPLTVTSAQKNPTAFYLCASSMGGPNYEQYFGPGTRLTVT.

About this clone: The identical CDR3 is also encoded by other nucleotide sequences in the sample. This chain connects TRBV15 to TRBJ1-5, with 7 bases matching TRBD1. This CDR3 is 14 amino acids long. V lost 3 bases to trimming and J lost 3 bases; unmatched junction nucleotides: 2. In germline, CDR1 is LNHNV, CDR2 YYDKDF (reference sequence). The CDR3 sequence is CATSRDRLNQPQHF. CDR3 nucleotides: TGTGCCACCAGCAGGGACAGGCTCAATCAGCCCCAGCATTTT.

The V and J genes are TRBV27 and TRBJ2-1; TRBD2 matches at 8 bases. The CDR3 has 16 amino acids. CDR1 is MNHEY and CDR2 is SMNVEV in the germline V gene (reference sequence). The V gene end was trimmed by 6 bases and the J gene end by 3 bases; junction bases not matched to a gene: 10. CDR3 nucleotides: TGTGCCAGCAGCGTATTATTTAGCGGGGTCTACAATGAGCAGTTCTTC. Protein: CASSVLFSGVYNEQFF.

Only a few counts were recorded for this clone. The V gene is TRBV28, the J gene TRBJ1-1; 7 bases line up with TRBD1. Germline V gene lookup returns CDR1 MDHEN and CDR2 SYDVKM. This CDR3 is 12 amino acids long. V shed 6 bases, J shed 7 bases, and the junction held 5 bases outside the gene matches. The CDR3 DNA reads TGTGCCAGCAGCCAGGGACAGTTTGAAGCTTTCTTT. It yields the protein CASSQGQFEAFF.